Each of the 22 T cell receptor beta chains below was sequenced from the same sample in a study of early T cells in non-severe SARS-CoV-2 infection. MiXCR, run by TCRdb on the 5' RACE reads, gives a single entry per CDR3 protein. The sample includes 80,000 to 100,000 distinct CDR3 sequences, approximately 10% of them seen just once. The sequenced sample was whole blood, obtained at baseline. Receptors originate from an adult who was a healthcare worker with PCR-confirmed SARS-CoV-2 infection or an uninfected control (not recorded which).

This clonotype has only a few counts. The J gene is TRBJ1-1, the V gene TRBV20-1; the match to TRBD1 covers 8 bases. The CDR3 is made up of 15 amino acids. V dropped 2 bases and J dropped 1; count of bases not matched to a gene: 6. Per the germline V gene, CDR1 is DFQATT and CDR2 is SNEGSKA (reference sequence). This CDR3 is CSARTSGQANTEAFF. The CDR3 nucleotides read TGCAGTGCTAGAACCTCGGGACAGGCGAACACTGAAGCTTTCTTT.

The chain has TRBV7-9 and TRBJ1-1; D perhaps matches TRBD1 (6 bases). Germline CDR1 is SEHNR and CDR2 is FQNEAQ (reference sequence). CDR3 length equals 14 residues. V gave up 5 bases and J gave up 0 bases, with 10 bases separating them. CDR3 loop: CASSPGTLNTEAFF. The DNA of the CDR3 is TGTGCCAGCAGCCCAGGGACACTGAACACTGAAGCTTTCTTT.

The chain carries TRBV18 and TRBJ2-3, with a possible D match to TRBD2 (6 bases). Germline lookup yields CDR1 KGHSH and CDR2 LQKENI. CDR3 length: 16 residues. V lost 1 base, J lost 3 bases, and 14 bases lay in between. The CDR3 reads CASSPLARGVTDTQYF. CDR3 in DNA: TGTGCCAGCTCACCACTTGCTCGCGGGGTAACAGATACGCAGTATTTT.

This clonotype was recorded many times. The chain combines TRBV7-8 with TRBJ1-5; maybe TRBD1 (6 bases). The V gene's germline CDR1 is SGHVS and CDR2 FQNEAQ. Between the trimmed V and J ends, which lost 2 bases and 4 bases, there was a span of 9 bases. The CDR3 sequence is 14 residues long. The CDR3 DNA reads as TGTGCCAGCAGCTTACTTACAGGGAATCAGCCCCAGCATTTT. Its protein is CASSLLTGNQPQHF.

The chain is built from TRBV11-2 and TRBJ2-3; unclear D gene. Germline CDR1 is SGHAT and CDR2 is FQNNGV. V lost 5 bases to trimming and J lost 4 bases, with 7 bases between them. The CDR3 totals 12 residues. CDR3 coding DNA: TGTGCCAGCAGCATTAGGGCAGATACGCAGTATTTT. As protein: CASSIRADTQYF.

This clonotype was counted a few times. This rearrangement joins TRBV5-1 to TRBJ1-5; D gene unclear. CDR3 length: 15 residues. With 4 bases removed from V and 1 base from J, the gap between germline ends came to 12 bases. Germline CDR1 reads SGHRS; CDR2 reads YFSETQ. The CDR3 reads CASSPGGESNQPQHF. The CDR3 DNA reads TGCGCCAGCAGCCCGGGCGGGGAAAGCAATCAGCCCCAGCATTTT. The complete variable domain, with remaining parts taken from reference TRBV5-1 and TRBJ1-5, reads KAGVTQTPRYLIKTRGQQVTLSCSPISGHRSVSWYQQTPGQGLQFLFEYFSETQRNKGNFPGRFSGRQFSNSRSEMNVSTLELGDSALYLCASSPGGESNQPQHFGDGTRLSIL.

A note on this clonotype: One end of the junction varies from germline; a read error may be responsible. The chain joins TRBV6-1 to TRBJ2-2; 10 nucleotides align to TRBD2. The CDR3 has 13 amino acids. Germline CDR1 reads MNHNS; CDR2 reads SASEGT. The CDR3 DNA reads as TGTGCCACCAGACTAGCGGGCCTCGGGAAGCTGTTTTTT. It translates to CATRLAGLGKLFF.

The chain recombines TRBV7-2 with TRBJ2-3, with 7 positions matching TRBD2. Germline V gene sequence: CDR1 SGHTA, CDR2 FQGNSA. V shed 5 bases and J 6 bases; nucleotides not matched to a gene: 5. The CDR3 totals 13 residues. The DNA for the CDR3 is TGTGCCAGCAGCCGTGCGGGAGTTGATACGCAGTATTTT. Translation gives CASSRAGVDTQYF.

This clonotype appeared a few times. The DNA of the CDR3 is TGTGCCAGCAGCTTAGCCCAAGGAGGGCAAGAGACCCAGTACTTC. It is translated as CASSLAQGGQETQYF. V and J are TRBV7-6 and TRBJ2-5; D might be TRBD2 (6 bases). Trimming pared 0 bases from V and 2 bases from J, leaving 10 bases between. Germline CDR1 is SGHVS and CDR2 is FNYEAQ. This CDR3 is 15 amino acids long.

This clonotype turned up a few times. The gene calls are TRBV5-5 and TRBJ1-6; D may be TRBD1 (5 bases). The germline gives CDR1 SGHKS, CDR2 YYEKEE (reference sequence). The V end lost 0 bases, the J end lost 4 bases, and 14 bases lay between the germline ends. The length of the CDR3 is 17 residues. The DNA for the CDR3 is TGTGCCAGCAGCTTGGCCCTCCTGACAGATTATAATTCACCCCTCCACTTT. Translating it yields CASSLALLTDYNSPLHF.

This clonotype was detected a few times. The chain carries TRBV11-2 and TRBJ2-1, with unresolved D. CDR1 and CDR2 from the germline V gene are SGHAT and FQNNGV. CDR3 length: 14 amino acids. Trimming cost V 2 bases and J 2 bases, with 7 bases left between them. The CDR3 is CASSLSSTYNEQFF. The CDR3 DNA reads TGTGCCAGCAGCTTATCCTCAACCTACAATGAGCAGTTCTTC.

The chain has TRBV10-2 and TRBJ1-1; D might be TRBD1 (6 bases). Germline assignment: CDR1 WSHSY and CDR2 SAAADI. V was shortened by 8 bases and J by 1 base, with 14 bases between the two germline ends. The CDR3 has 14 amino acids. The CDR3, as DNA: TGCGCCAGCTCCGAGGGAGGGGGGAACACTGAAGCTTTCTTT. Protein: CASSEGGGNTEAFF.

The genes are TRBV21-1 and TRBJ1-4; TRBD1, the D gene given by the table, was not confirmed from the DNA. TRBV21-1 constitutes a pseudogene. The CDR3 totals 15 residues. CDR3 region: CASRPRGVTNEKLFF. The CDR3 coding sequence is TGTGCCAGCAGGCCAAGGGGTGTCACTAATGAAAAACTGTTTTTT.

This clonotype was seen only a few times. The genes are TRBV15 and TRBJ1-1; TRBD1 is a possible D gene (5 bases). This CDR3 is 16 amino acids long. Deletions cut 0 bases from V and 1 base from J, with 12 bases between. Germline V CDR1 and CDR2: LNHNV, YYDKDF (reference sequence). CDR3 residues: CATSRDTGHQNTEAFF. DNA for the CDR3: TGTGCCACCAGCAGAGATACAGGACACCAGAACACTGAAGCTTTCTTT.

The chain couples TRBV7-9 to TRBJ2-3; unclear D gene. Trimming cost V 1 base and J 6 bases, with 8 bases left between them. Germline V lookup: CDR1 SEHNR, CDR2 FQNEAQ (reference sequence). The CDR3 spans 13 residues. CDR3 DNA sequence: TGTGCCAGCAGCTTAGACTTCGGCGATACGCAGTATTTT. Translated, it gives CASSLDFGDTQYF.

CDR3 coding DNA: TGTGCCTGGAGTGTACTTGGGACCGGGGAGCTGTTTTTT. This sequence encodes CAWSVLGTGELFF. The chain couples TRBV30 to TRBJ2-2; D ambiguous. CDR3 length: 13 residues. Looked up from germline, CDR1 is GTSNPN and CDR2 is SVGIG (reference sequence). Trimming took off 0 bases at V and 5 bases at J, with 7 bases between the two ends. The variable domain in full, with the rest retrieved from reference TRBV30 and TRBJ2-2, is SQTIHQWPATLVQPVGSPLSLECTVEGTSNPNLYWYRQAAGRGLQLLFYSVGIGQISSEVPQNLSASRPQDRQFILSSKKLLLSDSGFYLCAWSVLGTGELFFGEGSRLTVL.

This chain links TRBV29-1 with TRBJ2-3, with 7 positions matching TRBD2. Losses at the gene ends were 7 bases for V and 10 bases for J; bases not matched to a gene: 5. From germline, CDR1 is SQVTM and CDR2 ANQGSEA. The CDR3 has 10 residues. CDR3 protein: CSARDYSQYF. Written as DNA, the CDR3 is TGCAGCGCCCGGGACTATTCGCAGTATTTT.

CDR3: CASSLAGRTGSGANVLTF. The CDR3 region has the DNA TGCGCCAGCAGCTTGGCTGGGAGAACAGGGTCTGGGGCCAACGTCCTGACTTTC. The rearrangement uses TRBV5-1 and TRBJ2-6; TRBD1 is a possible D gene (6 bases). CDR1 is SGHRS and CDR2 is YFSETQ in the germline V gene. There are 18 residues in the CDR3. With 0 bases removed from V and 1 base from J, the gap between germline ends came to 14 bases.

The J gene is TRBJ2-2, the V gene TRBV3-1, with D perhaps TRBD1 (5 bases). CDR3 length: 14 residues. The germline V and J ends were trimmed by 5 bases and 4 bases, with 11 bases remaining between them. Germline values: CDR1 LGHDT, CDR2 YNNKEL (reference sequence). This chain's CDR3 is CASSSDSGTGELFF. CDR3 bases: TGTGCCAGCAGCTCTGACAGTGGCACCGGGGAGCTGTTTTTT.

The rearrangement links TRBV5-4 to TRBJ2-2; 7 bases align to TRBD1. CDR1 and CDR2 from the germline V gene are SGHNT and YYREEE (reference sequence). CDR3 length: 15 amino acids. The V and J ends lost 3 bases and 4 bases, in that order; junction bases with no gene match: 6. The CDR3 spells CASSSMTGSTGELFF. The CDR3 nucleotides read TGTGCCAGCAGCTCGATGACAGGGAGCACCGGGGAGCTGTTTTTT.

This clonotype was picked up a small number of times. The rearrangement joins TRBV4-3 to TRBJ1-5, with D perhaps matching TRBD1 (6 bases). The germline V gene encodes CDR1 LGHNA and CDR2 YSLEER. CDR3 length: 15 residues. V lost 3 bases and J lost 3, with 12 bases in between. The DNA for the CDR3 is TGCGCCAGCAGCCATTCATGGACAGCCAATCAGCCCCAGCATTTT. Translating gives CASSHSWTANQPQHF.

This clonotype was recorded at least ten times. This chain links TRBV6-5 with TRBJ2-3; D remains unclear. This CDR3 has 15 residues. CDR1 and CDR2 (germline): MNHEY, SVGAGI. V lost 0 bases and J 4 bases, leaving 11 bases between the germline ends. The CDR3 reads CASSYSVSDSDTQYF. The CDR3 region has the DNA TGTGCCAGCAGTTACTCGGTTTCAGATTCAGATACGCAGTATTTT.